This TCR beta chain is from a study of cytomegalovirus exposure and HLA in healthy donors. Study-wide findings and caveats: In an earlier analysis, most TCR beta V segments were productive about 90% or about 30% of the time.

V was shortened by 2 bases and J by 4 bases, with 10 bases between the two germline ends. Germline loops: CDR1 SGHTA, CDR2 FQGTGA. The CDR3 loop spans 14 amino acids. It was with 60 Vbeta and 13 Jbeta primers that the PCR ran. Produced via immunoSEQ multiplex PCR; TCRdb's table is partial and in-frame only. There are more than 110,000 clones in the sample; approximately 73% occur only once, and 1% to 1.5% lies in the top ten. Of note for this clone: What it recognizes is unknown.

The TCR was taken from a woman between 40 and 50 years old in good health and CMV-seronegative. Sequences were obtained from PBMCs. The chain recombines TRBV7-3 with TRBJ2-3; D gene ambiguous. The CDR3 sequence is CASSLSGFADTQYF. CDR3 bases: TGTGCCAGCAGCTTATCAGGTTTCGCAGATACGCAGTATTTT.